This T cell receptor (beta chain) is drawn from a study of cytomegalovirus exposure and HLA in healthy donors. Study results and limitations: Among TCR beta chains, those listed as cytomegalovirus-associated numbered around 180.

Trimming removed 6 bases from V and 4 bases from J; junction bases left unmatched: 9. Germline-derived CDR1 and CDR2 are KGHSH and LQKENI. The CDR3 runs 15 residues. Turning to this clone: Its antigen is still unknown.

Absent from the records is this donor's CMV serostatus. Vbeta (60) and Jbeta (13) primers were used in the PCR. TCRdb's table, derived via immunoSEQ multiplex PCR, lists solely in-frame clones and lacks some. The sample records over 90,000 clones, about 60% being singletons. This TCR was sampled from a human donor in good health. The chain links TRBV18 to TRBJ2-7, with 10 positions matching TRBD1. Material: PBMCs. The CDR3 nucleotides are TGTGCCAGCTCCCTCCGGGACAGGGGACCTTACGAGCAGTACTTC. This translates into CASSLRDRGPYEQYF.